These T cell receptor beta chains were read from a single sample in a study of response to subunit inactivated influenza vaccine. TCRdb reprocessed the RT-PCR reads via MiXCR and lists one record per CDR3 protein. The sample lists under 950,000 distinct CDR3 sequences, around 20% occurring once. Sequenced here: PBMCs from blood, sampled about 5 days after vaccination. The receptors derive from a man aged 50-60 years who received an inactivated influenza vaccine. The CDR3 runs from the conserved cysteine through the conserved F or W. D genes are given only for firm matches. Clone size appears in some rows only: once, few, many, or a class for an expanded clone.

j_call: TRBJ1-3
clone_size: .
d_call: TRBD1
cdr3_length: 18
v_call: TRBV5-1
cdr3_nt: TGCGCCAGCAGCCCGGACAGGGGTCCACCCAGCTCTGGAAACACCATATATTTT
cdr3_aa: CASSPDRGPPSSGNTIYF

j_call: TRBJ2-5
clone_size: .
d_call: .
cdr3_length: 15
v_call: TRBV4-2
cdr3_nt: TGTGCCAGCAGCCAAGATCTTTTGACAGAAGGGACCCAGTACTTC
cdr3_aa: CASSQDLLTEGTQYF

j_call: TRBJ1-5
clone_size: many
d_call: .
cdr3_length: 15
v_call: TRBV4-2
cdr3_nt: TGTGCCAGCAGCCAAGGGGTCAGGGGCAATCAGCCCCAGCATTTT
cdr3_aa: CASSQGVRGNQPQHF

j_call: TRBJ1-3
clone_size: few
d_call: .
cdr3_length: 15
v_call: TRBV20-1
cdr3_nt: TGCAGTGCTAGACCCGGGCCACACTCTGGAAACACCATATATTTT
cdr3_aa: CSARPGPHSGNTIYF

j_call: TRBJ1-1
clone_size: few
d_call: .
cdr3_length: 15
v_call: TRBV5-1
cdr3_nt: TGCGCCAGCAGCTTGGATGGCAGGACGAACACTGAAGCTTTCTTT
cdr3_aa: CASSLDGRTNTEAFF

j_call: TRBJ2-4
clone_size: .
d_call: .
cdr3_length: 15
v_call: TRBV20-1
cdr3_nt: TGCAGTGCTAGTAGAGGGGGAGGGAGATTGGACATTCAGTACTTC
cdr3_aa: CSASRGGGRLDIQYF

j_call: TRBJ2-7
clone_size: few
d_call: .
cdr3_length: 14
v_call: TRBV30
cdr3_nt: TGTGCCTGGAGTGAACAGGGCAATATTGTTGAGCAGTACTTC
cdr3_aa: CAWSEQGNIVEQYF

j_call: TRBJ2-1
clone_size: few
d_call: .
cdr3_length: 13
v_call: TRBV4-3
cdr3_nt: TGCGCCAGCAGCCCATATAGGGGCAATGAGCAGTTCTTC
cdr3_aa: CASSPYRGNEQFF

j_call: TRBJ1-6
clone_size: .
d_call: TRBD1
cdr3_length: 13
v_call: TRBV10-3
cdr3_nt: TGTGCCATCAGCGGGGACAGTACCTCACCCCTCCACTTT
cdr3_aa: CAISGDSTSPLHF

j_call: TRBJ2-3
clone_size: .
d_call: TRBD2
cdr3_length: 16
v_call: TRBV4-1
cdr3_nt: TGCGCCAGCAGCCAAGTGCTTAGCGGGGACGTAGATACGCAGTATTTT
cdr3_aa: CASSQVLSGDVDTQYF

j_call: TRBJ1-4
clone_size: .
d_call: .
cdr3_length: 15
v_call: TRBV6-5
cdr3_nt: TGTGCCAGCAGTTACTCGGGATACCTAAATGAAAAACTGTTTTTT
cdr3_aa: CASSYSGYLNEKLFF

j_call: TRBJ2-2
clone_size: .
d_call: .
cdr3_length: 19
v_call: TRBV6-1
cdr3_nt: TGTGCCAGCAGCCCAGAATTGATAATCGGGTATGACAACACCGGGGAGCTGTTTTTT
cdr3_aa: CASSPELIIGYDNTGELFF